Shown below are 21 T cell receptor beta chains from a single sample sequenced in a study of cytomegalovirus exposure and HLA in healthy donors. Both 60 Vbeta primers and 13 Jbeta primers went into the PCR. This table comes from immunoSEQ multiplex PCR, and its TCRdb copy is limited to in-frame clones, with some not included. The profile shows approximately 170,000 clones, around 84% of them singletons. The sample comprised PBMCs. These receptors all stem from a boy aged 2 to 10 in good health and CMV-seronegative.

The rearrangement links TRBV19 to TRBJ1-3, with 7 bases lining up with TRBD1. J lost 4 bases, V lost 5 bases, and 14 bases had no gene match. In germline, CDR1 is LNHDA, CDR2 SQIVND (reference sequence). The CDR3 spans 17 residues. The CDR3 loop is CASSLTGTALEGNTIYF. The CDR3 coding sequence is TGTGCCAGTAGTTTAACCGGGACAGCTTTGGAAGGAAACACCATATATTTT.

The chain is built from TRBV2 and TRBJ1-1, with D maybe TRBD1 (5 bases). CDR3 length: 13 amino acids. Trimming stripped 11 bases from V and 4 bases from J, with 17 bases between. Per germline, CDR1 SNHLY and CDR2 FYNNEI. The CDR3 here is CACLGWRGTEAFF. CDR3 bases: TGTGCCTGCTTGGGGTGGAGGGGCACTGAAGCTTTCTTT.

This rearrangement joins TRBV6-5 to TRBJ1-5; no definite D call. Deletions cut 2 bases from V and 7 bases from J, with 9 bases between. The length of the CDR3 is 13 residues. Germline CDR1 is MNHEY and CDR2 is SVGAGI. The chain's CDR3 is CASSYGSGQPQHF. The CDR3 nucleotides read TGTGCCAGCAGTTACGGTTCCGGGCAGCCCCAGCATTTT.

The V gene is TRBV18, the J gene TRBJ2-6; weak D call: TRBD1 (5 bases). V was shortened by 5 bases and J by 10 bases, with 18 bases between the two germline ends. Germline-derived CDR1 and CDR2 are KGHSH and LQKENI. There are 15 residues in the CDR3. DNA for the CDR3: TGTGCCAGCTCAACAGCCGCAGGGTCACTAAACGTCCTGACTTTC. Residues: CASSTAAGSLNVLTF.

The rearrangement joins TRBV9 to TRBJ1-1; 11 bases fit TRBD1. CDR1 is SGDLS and CDR2 is YYNGEE in the germline V gene. V lost 2 bases, J lost 6 bases, and 9 bases stayed unmatched. The CDR3 is 16 residues long. CDR3 bases: TGTGCCAGCAGCGTCCGGGACAGGGGGATAGGGCCTGAAGCTTTCTTT. Its protein is CASSVRDRGIGPEAFF.

The chain couples TRBV7-2 to TRBJ2-3; 11 nucleotides agree with TRBD2. CDR1 and CDR2 from the germline V gene are SGHTA and FQGNSA. This CDR3 is 20 amino acids long. V was clipped by 0 bases and J by 5 bases; unmatched bases: 16. CDR3 loop: CASSLALGSSGGARIDTQYF. In nucleotides, the CDR3 is TGTGCCAGCAGCTTAGCGCTCGGGAGTAGCGGGGGGGCTAGAATAGATACGCAGTATTTT.

The chain carries TRBV2 and TRBJ1-1, with unresolved D. V lost 7 bases and J 3 bases, leaving 15 bases between the germline ends. Germline CDR1 is SNHLY and CDR2 is FYNNEI. This CDR3 has 14 amino acids. The CDR3: CASTEGRAHTEAFF. The DNA of the CDR3 is TGTGCCAGCACCGAGGGCAGAGCACACACTGAAGCTTTCTTT. Drawing the rest from reference TRBV2 and TRBJ1-1, the complete variable domain is EPEVTQTPSHQVTQMGQEVILRCVPISNHLYFYWYRQILGQKVEFLVSFYNNEISEKSEIFDDQFSVERPDGSNFTLKIRSTKLEDSAMYFCASTEGRAHTEAFFGQGTRLTVV.

This chain uses TRBV28 with TRBJ1-5; TRBD1 matches at 9 bases. Germline values: CDR1 MDHEN, CDR2 SYDVKM. The CDR3 is made up of 17 amino acids. The junction had 11 bases not matched to a gene; V was cut back by 5 bases and J by 3 bases. The CDR3 region is CASSLTTGQGVNQPQHF. The CDR3 DNA follows: TGTGCCAGCAGTCTTACCACGGGACAGGGTGTCAATCAGCCCCAGCATTTT.

V and J are TRBV9 and TRBJ2-1; weak D call: TRBD1 (6 bases). Trimming removed 0 bases from V and 5 bases from J, with 9 bases in between. The CDR3 runs 14 residues. Germline-derived CDR1 and CDR2 are SGDLS and YYNGEE. CDR3 residues: CASSVAPGDNEQFF. CDR3 in DNA: TGTGCCAGCAGCGTAGCGCCAGGGGACAATGAGCAGTTCTTC.

This chain joins TRBV15 and TRBJ1-6; 9 positions match TRBD1. V was pared by 5 bases and J by 8 bases, with 10 bases of the junction left unmatched. Per germline, CDR1 LNHNV and CDR2 YYDKDF (reference sequence). This CDR3 has 16 amino acids. The CDR3 nucleotides are TGTGCCACCAGCGGGGACAGGGCAGATACTGATTCACCCCTCCACTTT. Translation: CATSGDRADTDSPLHF.

V and J are TRBV6-4 and TRBJ2-5; D ambiguous. Germline V gene data show CDR1 as MRHNA and CDR2 as SNTAGT. The ends were cut back, 2 bases at V and 1 base at J, with 5 bases in the middle. The CDR3 extends over 13 amino acids. As DNA, the CDR3 is TGTGCCAGCAGTGACGGCCCCCAAGAGACCCAGTACTTC. It is translated as CASSDGPQETQYF.

The genes are TRBV18 and TRBJ2-2; tentatively, D is TRBD1 (6 bases). The CDR3 length is 13 residues. The V gene's germline CDR1 is KGHSH and CDR2 LQKENI. V was pared by 6 bases and J by 6 bases, with 11 bases between. CDR3 in amino acids: CASSGDIAGELFF. CDR3 DNA sequence: TGTGCCAGCTCGGGGGACATTGCCGGGGAGCTGTTTTTT.

The rearrangement uses TRBV6-1 and TRBJ2-7; the match to TRBD2 covers 8 bases. The CDR3 runs 13 residues. CDR1 MNHNS and CDR2 SASEGT come from the germline V gene. V was pared by 7 bases and J by 2 bases, with 4 bases of the junction left unmatched. The CDR3 nucleotides are TGTGCCAGCAACCCGGGACTAGCCTACGAGCAGTACTTC. Amino acids: CASNPGLAYEQYF.

The gene calls are TRBV6-1 and TRBJ2-3; maybe TRBD1 (5 bases). The CDR3 has 13 residues. V was clipped by 6 bases and J by 4 bases, with 11 bases between them. CDR1 and CDR2 (germline): MNHNS, SASEGT. The CDR3 DNA reads as TGTGCCAGCAGAAACAGGAAGGCAGATACGCAGTATTTT. Its protein product is CASRNRKADTQYF.

The V and J genes are TRBV5-4 and TRBJ1-1; D is unresolved. Germline values: CDR1 SGHNT, CDR2 YYREEE (reference sequence). The CDR3 has 13 residues. Trimming shortened V by 4 bases and J by 7 bases, and 14 bases separated the two germline ends. CDR3: CASSKWMRGEAFF. In DNA, the CDR3 is TGTGCCAGCAGCAAATGGATGCGCGGTGAAGCTTTCTTT.

The rearrangement uses TRBV5-1 and TRBJ2-1, with 9 nucleotides matching TRBD2. With 0 bases clipped from V and 8 bases from J, the junction kept 6 bases outside the gene matches. From germline, CDR1 is SGHRS and CDR2 YFSETQ. There are 15 residues in the CDR3. The CDR3 spells CASSLVAGGPDEQFF. The CDR3 nucleotides read TGCGCCAGCAGCTTGGTTGCGGGAGGGCCAGATGAGCAGTTCTTC.

In DNA, the CDR3 is TGCGCCAGCAGCTTGGGGGGACCGGGGGACATTCAGTACTTC. This codes for CASSLGGPGDIQYF. The V and J genes are TRBV5-1 and TRBJ2-4; the D gene is possibly TRBD2 (6 bases). V was clipped by 0 bases and J by 8 bases, with 12 bases between them. The CDR3 covers 14 residues. Germline V gene sequence: CDR1 SGHRS, CDR2 YFSETQ.

The chain uses TRBV11-2 and TRBJ2-5; 10 nucleotides match TRBD1. Trimming removed 3 bases from V and 5 bases from J; junction bases left unmatched: 6. Germline loops: CDR1 SGHAT, CDR2 FQNNGV. This CDR3 is built from 15 residues. In nucleotides, the CDR3 is TGTGCCAGCAGCTTTTCCGGGACAGGGGCTGAGACCCAGTACTTC. Residues: CASSFSGTGAETQYF.

CDR3 region: CASSPQGVHYGYTF. CDR3 DNA sequence: TGTGCCAGCAGTCCTCAGGGGGTCCACTATGGCTACACCTTC. The chain has TRBV28 and TRBJ1-2; 7 bases match TRBD1. V shed 5 bases, J shed 3 bases, and the junction held 6 bases outside the gene matches. The V gene's germline CDR1 is MDHEN and CDR2 SYDVKM. The CDR3 consists of 14 residues.

The genes are TRBV6-8 and TRBJ2-7; possible D gene TRBD2, 5 bases. The CDR3 has 12 residues. V was shortened by 6 bases and J by 3 bases, with 9 bases between the two germline ends. In germline, CDR1 is MNHGY, CDR2 SAAAGT. The CDR3 bases are TGTGCCAGCAGGGACTTCCACTACGAGCAGTACGTC. This sequence encodes CASRDFHYEQYV.

This clone was observed a handful of times. The rearrangement uses TRBV6-1 and TRBJ2-1, with 8 nucleotides matching TRBD1. The CDR3 runs 14 residues. Germline CDR1 reads MNHNS; CDR2 reads SASEGT. V trimming: 6 bases; J trimming: 6 bases; junction bases outside the gene matches: 7. The CDR3 coding sequence is TGTGCCAGCAGCCAAGACAGGGGAGGCAATGAGCAGTTCTTC. Amino acid sequence: CASSQDRGGNEQFF.